A selection of T cell receptor beta chains follows, all from one sample in a study of T cells in Graves' hyperthyroidism and ophthalmopathy. TCRdb independently ran MiXCR on the multiplex PCR reads; one entry per CDR3 protein. The table records fewer than 500,000 distinct CDR3 sequences, 13% of them present only once. Sequenced input: blood. The receptors here all came from a man in his thirties or forties with Graves' hyperthyroidism that later progressed to Graves' ophthalmopathy. Both conserved end residues are part of each CDR3. D genes are given only for firm matches. A clone size is listed for some rows: how often the clone was seen (once, few, many), or a class if it is expanded.

clone_size j_call v_call d_call cdr3_aa cdr3_nt
. TRBJ2-7 TRBV2 TRBD1 CASSDNRGPYEQYF TGTGCCAGCAGTGATAACAGGGGGCCCTACGAGCAGTACTTC
. TRBJ2-1 TRBV29-1 . CSVEGGYNEQFF TGCAGCGTTGAAGGGGGATACAATGAGCAGTTCTTC
many TRBJ2-5 TRBV6-5 TRBD1 CASSYSVTGGRETQYF TGTGCCAGCAGTTACTCGGTGACAGGGGGTCGAGAGACCCAGTACTTC
few TRBJ2-2 TRBV7-9 . CASSFSGTLNTGELFF TGTGCCAGCAGCTTTTCCGGGACATTGAACACCGGGGAGCTGTTTTTT
. TRBJ1-1 TRBV4-1 . CASSQGVAKKILNTEAFF TGCGCCAGCAGCCAAGGTGTCGCCAAAAAGATACTGAACACTGAAGCTTTCTTT
many TRBJ2-3 TRBV7-9 TRBD1 CASSSVTGTGGAQWSTDTQYF TGTGCCAGCAGCTCCGTTACCGGGACAGGGGGCGCTCAGTGGAGCACAGATACGCAGTATTTT
many TRBJ2-1 TRBV12-3/TRBV12-4 TRBD2 CASIRAGGFYNEQFF TGTGCCAGCATCAGAGCGGGGGGCTTCTACAATGAGCAGTTCTTC
many TRBJ1-2 TRBV29-1 . CSVGGGGPYGYTF TGCAGCGTTGGGGGAGGCGGACCCTATGGCTACACCTTC
few TRBJ2-3 TRBV7-6 TRBD1 CASSLGWTGVKTDTQYF TGTGCCAGCAGCTTAGGGTGGACAGGGGTGAAGACAGATACGCAGTATTTT
few TRBJ2-2 TRBV28 . CASSFAGAFTGELFF TGTGCCAGCAGTTTTGCGGGGGCGTTCACCGGGGAGCTGTTTTTT
many TRBJ2-7 TRBV3-1 TRBD1 CASSQDPGTGVYEQYF TGTGCCAGCAGCCAGGACCCCGGGACAGGGGTCTACGAGCAGTACTTC
few TRBJ2-7 TRBV11-1 TRBD1 CASPSGNRGSIYEQYF TGTGCCAGTCCGTCGGGAAACAGGGGGAGTATTTACGAGCAGTACTTC
. TRBJ1-6 TRBV6-2/TRBV6-3 . CASSRSLSSYNSPLHF TGTGCCAGCAGCCGATCCCTGAGCTCCTATAATTCACCCCTCCACTTT
. TRBJ2-7 TRBV12-3/TRBV12-4 . CASSLSSSGPYEQYF TGTGCCAGCAGTTTATCTTCTTCAGGGCCCTACGAGCAGTACTTC
many TRBJ1-5 TRBV5-1 TRBD1 CASSLAAGGQPQHF TGTGCCAGCAGCTTAGCGGCAGGGGGCCAGCCCCAGCATTTT
many TRBJ2-3 TRBV7-3 TRBD2 CASSLRASGGKHTDTQYF TGTGCCAGCAGCTTACGGGCTAGCGGGGGAAAACACACAGATACGCAGTATTTT
many TRBJ2-7 TRBV5-1 TRBD1 CASTGQGGLQQYF TGCGCCAGCACTGGACAGGGGGGCCTCCAGCAGTACTTC
many TRBJ2-3 TRBV28 TRBD1 CASRGDRERDTQYF TGTGCCAGCAGGGGGGACAGGGAACGAGATACGCAGTATTTT
. TRBJ1-6 TRBV27 TRBD1 CASSAFRDRGRGGDAPLHF TGTGCCAGCAGTGCCTTCCGGGACAGGGGGCGTGGGGGAGATGCACCCCTCCACTTT
. TRBJ1-1 TRBV15 . CATSRDSGRWAFF TGTGCCACCAGCAGAGATTCAGGCAGGTGGGCTTTCTTT
many TRBJ2-5 TRBV10-1 TRBD2 CASSESLAGGLLTQYF TGCGCCAGCAGTGAGTCGTTAGCGGGGGGCCTTCTGACCCAGTACTTC
. TRBJ2-7 TRBV20-1 TRBD2 CSARASGGPTYEQCF TGCAGTGCTAGAGCCTCGGGGGGGCCGACCTACGAGCAGTGCTTC
. TRBJ2-3 TRBV10-1 . CASSEEGGTDTQYF TGCGCCAGCAGTGAGGAAGGAGGCACAGATACGCAGTATTTT
few TRBJ2-4 TRBV4-1 . CASSVIPKNIQYF TGCGCCAGCAGCGTGATCCCCAAAAACATTCAGTACTTC
many TRBJ2-5 TRBV7-9 TRBD2 CASSPTTSGAQETQYF TGTGCCAGCAGCCCTACGACTAGCGGGGCCCAAGAGACCCAGTACTTC
many TRBJ2-5 TRBV20-1 . CSARDQKETQYF TGCAGTGCTAGAGATCAGAAGGAGACCCAGTACTTC
many TRBJ2-3 TRBV5-1 . CASSLAGLATDTQYF TGCGCCAGCAGCTTGGCGGGGTTGGCGACAGATACGCAGTATTTT
few TRBJ2-7 TRBV6-1 TRBD1 CASRLDRGDYEQYF TGTGCCAGCAGACTGGACAGGGGTGACTACGAGCAGTACTTC
few TRBJ2-7 TRBV18 TRBD1 CASSTGSSYEQYF TGTGCCAGCTCGACAGGGAGCTCCTACGAGCAGTACTTC
few TRBJ1-2 TRBV20-1 . CSAPGNFGYTF TGCAGTGCCCCAGGAAACTTTGGCTACACCTTC
few TRBJ2-1 TRBV19 TRBD1 CASSIAPQGSYNEQFF TGTGCCAGTAGTATAGCCCCACAGGGGTCCTACAATGAGCAGTTCTTC
many TRBJ1-1 TRBV6-5 . CASSYSGHIFNTEAFF TGTGCCAGCAGTTACTCGGGACACATCTTTAACACTGAAGCTTTCTTT
many TRBJ1-2 TRBV12-3/TRBV12-4 TRBD1 CASSPGTGWNGYTF TGTGCCAGCAGTCCCGGGACAGGGTGGAATGGCTACACCTTC
many TRBJ2-7 TRBV20-1 TRBD2 CSASHAGAASYEQYF TGCAGTGCTAGTCATGCGGGAGCAGCTTCCTACGAGCAGTACTTC
. TRBJ1-2 TRBV5-8 TRBD1 CAISSRRGRNYGYTF TGTGCCATCAGCTCTCGGAGGGGGCGGAACTATGGCTACACCTTC
many TRBJ2-3 TRBV12-3/TRBV12-4 . CASSWGPGGSTDTQYF TGTGCCAGCAGTTGGGGTCCAGGCGGTAGCACAGATACGCAGTATTTT
few TRBJ2-7 TRBV3-1 . CASSPNGRVVYEQYF TGTGCCAGCAGCCCCAATGGCAGGGTAGTGTACGAGCAGTACTTC
few TRBJ2-3 TRBV19 . CASSIAGGADTQYF TGTGCCAGTAGTATAGCCGGAGGCGCAGATACGCAGTATTTT
. TRBJ2-5 TRBV6-1 TRBD1 CASSYHDRGQETQYF TGTGCCAGCTCCTACCACGACAGGGGGCAAGAGACCCAGTACTTC
few TRBJ2-1 TRBV24-1 TRBD1 CATTGTVQDEQFF TGTGCCACCACGGGGACAGTTCAGGATGAGCAGTTCTTC
. TRBJ2-6 TRBV19 . CASAGLSGANVLTF TGTGCCAGTGCGGGGCTCTCTGGGGCCAACGTCCTGACTTTC
. TRBJ1-5 TRBV2 . CANRQDGDQPQHF TGTGCCAATCGACAGGATGGAGATCAGCCCCAGCATTTT
. TRBJ2-7 TRBV7-9 . CASSLAPRGPPSYEQYF TGTGCCAGCAGCTTAGCGCCCAGGGGACCCCCGTCCTACGAGCAGTACTTC
many TRBJ1-6 TRBV11-2 . CASSLAETSPLHF TGTGCCAGCAGCTTAGCAGAGACTTCGCCCCTCCACTTT
. TRBJ1-2 TRBV9 . CASSVTGTNYGYTF TGTGCCAGCAGCGTTACAGGGACTAACTATGGCTACACCTTC
many TRBJ1-6 TRBV5-1 . CASSLGEGWSYNSPLHF TGCGCCAGCAGCTTGGGAGAGGGATGGTCCTATAATTCACCCCTCCACTTT
many TRBJ1-5 TRBV6-1 . CASIMTVNQPQHF TGTGCCAGCATAATGACAGTTAATCAGCCCCAGCATTTT
few TRBJ1-2 TRBV9 . CASSVAQNYGYTF TGTGCCAGCAGCGTGGCACAGAACTATGGCTACACCTTC
. TRBJ1-5 TRBV28 . CASSRRGPLQPQHF TGTGCCAGCAGTCGCCGGGGCCCCTTGCAGCCCCAGCATTTT
. TRBJ2-7 TRBV6-1 . CASTYQGGPWDEQYF TGTGCCAGCACCTACCAAGGAGGGCCGTGGGACGAGCAGTACTTC